These 29 T cell receptor beta chains were all obtained from the same sample, sequenced in a study of T cell changes during pregnancy in multiple sclerosis. Measured with immunoSEQ multiplex PCR; TCRdb has only the in-frame clones, and not every one. The sample yields roughly 40,000 clones, 85% to 95% seen once. This specimen consisted of CD4+ T cells from peripheral blood mononuclear cells, obtained before pregnancy. These receptors came from a female donor with multiple sclerosis, enrolled in a pregnancy study.

The J gene is TRBJ2-1, the V gene TRBV9; 8 bases map to TRBD2. Per germline, CDR1 SGDLS and CDR2 YYNGEE. V shed 3 bases and J 0 bases; nucleotides not matched to a gene: 5. CDR3 length: 16 residues. CDR3 DNA sequence: TGTGCCAGCAGCGCCAGGAGCGGGAGCTCCTACAATGAGCAGTTCTTC. Protein sequence: CASSARSGSSYNEQFF.

This rearrangement joins TRBV28 to TRBJ2-1, with TRBD2 identical over 7 bases. The CDR3 has 16 amino acids. Germline CDR1 MDHEN, CDR2 SYDVKM. Trimming at V came to 1 base and at J to 1 base, leaving 4 bases not matched to a gene. CDR3 sequence reads: CASSLFPRESYNEQFF. The CDR3, as DNA: TGTGCCAGCAGTTTATTCCCGCGGGAGTCCTACAATGAGCAGTTCTTC.

The chain is built from TRBV19 and TRBJ1-1; 7 bases map to TRBD1. Germline assignment: CDR1 LNHDA and CDR2 SQIVND (reference sequence). V shed 9 bases and J 3 bases; nucleotides not matched to a gene: 7. This CDR3 is 13 amino acids long. CDR3 residues: CASRGQLYTEAFF. The CDR3, as DNA: TGTGCCAGCAGGGGACAGCTCTACACTGAAGCTTTCTTT.

The chain couples TRBV28 to TRBJ1-5; perhaps TRBD1 as D (6 bases). Trimming removed 7 bases at V and 7 bases at J, with 17 bases between. The length of the CDR3 is 14 residues. Germline CDR1 is MDHEN and CDR2 is SYDVKM. The CDR3 sequence: CASTTTGLWQPQHF. CDR3 DNA: TGTGCCAGCACCACGACAGGTCTCTGGCAGCCCCAGCATTTT.

This chain joins TRBV13 and TRBJ2-1; 10 nucleotides match TRBD2. The germline CDR1 and CDR2 sequences are PRHDT and FYEKMQ (reference sequence). The CDR3 sequence is 16 residues long. With 1 base clipped from V and 5 bases from J, the junction kept 5 bases outside the gene matches. CDR3 DNA sequence: TGTGCCAGCAGCTTAGAAAGGACTAGCGGAGACAATGAGCAGTTCTTC. This encodes CASSLERTSGDNEQFF.

V usage is TRBV29-1 and J usage is TRBJ2-5, with TRBD2 matching 7 bases. The germline V gene has CDR1 SQVTM and CDR2 ANQGSEA. Trimming cost V 5 bases and J 5 bases; bases outside gene matches: 8. The CDR3 loop spans 13 amino acids. The CDR3 here is CSVKNGGSETQYF. The DNA of the CDR3 is TGCAGCGTTAAAAATGGCGGGAGTGAGACCCAGTACTTC.

The V gene is TRBV5-1, the J gene TRBJ1-2; D gene ambiguous. The germline V gene encodes CDR1 SGHRS and CDR2 YFSETQ. The CDR3 loop spans 11 amino acids. V was clipped by 4 bases and J by 8 bases, with 9 bases between them. This CDR3 reads CASSASRGYTF. In nucleotides, the CDR3 is TGCGCCAGCAGCGCCTCGAGAGGCTACACCTTC.

This clone was observed once. The chain combines TRBV5-8 with TRBJ2-3, with 8 positions matching TRBD2. The CDR3 covers 15 residues. The V and J ends lost 1 base and 3 bases, in that order; junction bases with no gene match: 4. Germline lookup yields CDR1 SGHTS and CDR2 YDEGEE. CDR3 sequence (DNA): TGTGCCAGCAGCTTGCGCGGACTAGCAACAGATACGCAGTATTTT. Its protein product is CASSLRGLATDTQYF.

This clone was seen a single time. This rearrangement joins TRBV10-1 to TRBJ2-3; tentative D call: TRBD1 (6 bases). This CDR3 contains 15 residues. CDR1 is WNHNN, CDR2 SYGVQD, per germline (reference sequence). V shed 6 bases and J shed 1 base, with 14 bases lying between them. The CDR3 DNA reads as TGCGCCAGCAGCGACAGGACACCGCGCACAGATACGCAGTATTTT. Translating gives CASSDRTPRTDTQYF.

This clone was detected only a few times. The genes are TRBV6-4 and TRBJ1-5; D ambiguous. V was trimmed by 3 bases and J by 0 bases, leaving 6 bases between them. Germline V gene lookup returns CDR1 MRHNA and CDR2 SNTAGT. This CDR3 comprises 14 residues. DNA of the CDR3: TGTGCCAGCAGTGAGCAGTATAGCAATCAGCCCCAGCATTTT. Protein sequence: CASSEQYSNQPQHF.

The chain links TRBV28 to TRBJ1-3; a possible D gene is TRBD1 (5 bases). V shed 6 bases and J shed 0 bases, with 12 bases lying between them. The CDR3 sequence is 15 residues long. CDR1 and CDR2 (germline): MDHEN, SYDVKM. The CDR3, as DNA: TGTGCCAGCAGGTGGGCCGGGGGCTCTGGAAACACCATATATTTT. This encodes CASRWAGGSGNTIYF. The complete variable domain, with remaining parts taken from reference TRBV28 and TRBJ1-3, reads DVKVTQSSRYLVKRTGEKVFLECVQDMDHENMFWYRQDPGLGLRLIYFSYDVKMKEKGDIPEGYSVSREKKERFSLILESASTNQTSMYLCASRWAGGSGNTIYFGEGSWLTVV.

This clone is a singleton in its sample. This chain connects TRBV7-9 to TRBJ1-2, with D perhaps matching TRBD1 (6 bases). Trimming cost V 5 bases and J 8 bases, with 12 bases left between them. Germline assignment: CDR1 SEHNR and CDR2 FQNEAQ (reference sequence). The CDR3 is 12 residues long. CDR3 sequence: CASSLPTGGYTF. The CDR3 DNA sequence: TGTGCCAGCAGCCTCCCGACAGGAGGCTACACCTTC.

The chain uses TRBV6-5 and TRBJ2-7; TRBD2 matches 8 bases. CDR1 and CDR2 from the germline V gene are MNHEY and SVGAGI. This CDR3 has 15 residues. The V and J ends lost 6 bases and 4 bases, in that order; junction bases with no gene match: 11. This CDR3 reads CASSNAGTSWYEQYF. The CDR3 region has the DNA TGTGCCAGCAGCAATGCCGGGACTAGTTGGTACGAGCAGTACTTC.

As DNA, the CDR3 is TGTGCCAGCAGCTTTGGGACTAGCGGGGGAGGACGTTCCGGGGAGCTGTTTTTT. Protein product: CASSFGTSGGGRSGELFF. The rearrangement links TRBV5-4 to TRBJ2-2, with 14 bases that match TRBD2. In germline, CDR1 is SGHNT, CDR2 YYREEE (reference sequence). CDR3 length: 18 residues. V was clipped by 2 bases and J by 6 bases; unmatched bases: 9.

The chain has TRBV5-1 and TRBJ2-7, with 11 bases identical to TRBD2. The CDR3 runs 16 residues. CDR1 and CDR2 from the germline V gene are SGHRS and YFSETQ. Trimming at V came to 3 bases and at J to 0 bases, leaving 5 bases not matched to a gene. In DNA form, the CDR3 reads TGCGCCAGCAGCTGGAAGACTAGCGGGAACTCCTACGAGCAGTACTTC. Encoded protein: CASSWKTSGNSYEQYF.

This chain connects TRBV6-5 to TRBJ2-5, with D hard to call. The germline V gene encodes CDR1 MNHEY and CDR2 SVGAGI. This CDR3 spans 14 amino acids. Trimming stripped 0 bases from V and 7 bases from J, with 12 bases between. The CDR3 loop reads CASSYSGPRRTQYF. As DNA, the CDR3 is TGTGCCAGCAGTTACTCGGGTCCTCGGAGGACCCAGTACTTC.

The J gene is TRBJ2-3, the V gene TRBV9; D perhaps matches TRBD2 (7 bases). Trimming removed 4 bases at V and 4 bases at J, with 16 bases between. Germline V lookup: CDR1 SGDLS, CDR2 YYNGEE. CDR3 size: 15 residues. The CDR3, as DNA: TGTGCCAGCAGCTCGGGGGCGGGAGTCCCAGATACGCAGTATTTT. The encoded protein is CASSSGAGVPDTQYF.

The gene calls are TRBV7-8 and TRBJ2-5; 8 positions match TRBD2. CDR1 and CDR2 (germline): SGHVS, FQNEAQ. CDR3 length: 11 amino acids. CDR3 region: CGCAGGETQYF. The CDR3 DNA follows: TGTGGGTGTGCGGGAGGAGAGACCCAGTACTTC.

This chain joins TRBV7-8 and TRBJ2-1; 7 bases line up with TRBD2. V trimming: 5 bases; J trimming: 6 bases; junction bases outside the gene matches: 19. This CDR3 region has 18 residues. Per germline, CDR1 SGHVS and CDR2 FQNEAQ. Written as DNA, the CDR3 is TGTGCCAGCAGCCCCCGAGGGGCGGCGGGAGACCTGTCCAATGAGCAGTTCTTC. Amino acid sequence: CASSPRGAAGDLSNEQFF.

The rearrangement links TRBV9 to TRBJ2-3, with 7 bases that match TRBD1. CDR3 length: 17 amino acids. From germline, CDR1 is SGDLS and CDR2 YYNGEE. Germline trimming cut 4 bases from V and 4 bases from J; bases unmatched to any gene: 15. CDR3 bases: TGTGCCAGCAGCCCCCGGAGCATTCGACAGGGACCAGATACGCAGTATTTT. This gives the protein CASSPRSIRQGPDTQYF.

The V gene is TRBV9, the J gene TRBJ2-1, with 13 bases lining up with TRBD2. This CDR3 contains 15 residues. In germline, CDR1 is SGDLS, CDR2 YYNGEE. The V segment lost 3 bases and the J segment 7 bases; nucleotides outside the gene matches: 4. In DNA form, the CDR3 reads TGTGCCAGCAGCGAACTAGCGGGAGGGCCAAATGAGCAGTTCTTC. This codes for CASSELAGGPNEQFF.

The chain couples TRBV5-8 to TRBJ1-5; D is ambiguous. Per germline, CDR1 SGHTS and CDR2 YDEGEE. This CDR3 is 13 amino acids long. The ends were cut back, 5 bases at V and 4 bases at J, with 10 bases in the middle. CDR3 sequence reads: CASRNSPNQPQHF. Written as DNA, the CDR3 is TGTGCCAGCAGGAACAGCCCTAATCAGCCCCAGCATTTT.

This clone was found once. This rearrangement joins TRBV11-2 to TRBJ2-1; perhaps TRBD1 as D (6 bases). CDR1 is SGHAT and CDR2 is FQNNGV in the germline V gene. Trimming cost V 7 bases and J 9 bases, with 31 bases left between them. The CDR3 consists of 18 residues. Here the CDR3 DNA reads TGTGCCAGCACCAACCTACGGACAGCAAATCGTTCTAAGGGTGAGCAGTTCTTC. Translation: CASTNLRTANRSKGEQFF.

The chain employs TRBV6-5 and TRBJ2-1; 12 bases are a match to TRBD2. The CDR3 contains 15 residues. The germline gives CDR1 MNHEY, CDR2 SVGAGI. V shed 5 bases and J 7 bases; nucleotides not matched to a gene: 6. The CDR3 DNA reads TGTGCCAGCAGTGCCACTAGCGGGGGGAATAATGAGCAGTTCTTC. It specifies CASSATSGGNNEQFF.

The chain uses TRBV20-1 and TRBJ2-5; D is possibly TRBD1 (6 bases). The ends were cut back, 4 bases at V and 5 bases at J, with 8 bases in the middle. From germline, CDR1 is DFQATT and CDR2 SNEGSKA (reference sequence). This CDR3 is built from 11 residues. The CDR3: CSATRGETQYF. CDR3 nucleotide sequence: TGCAGTGCTACTAGGGGGGAGACCCAGTACTTC.

The J gene is TRBJ2-7, the V gene TRBV20-1; D is possibly TRBD2 (5 bases). The CDR3 has 10 amino acids. V lost 6 bases and J lost 5, with 8 bases in between. Germline CDR1 DFQATT, CDR2 SNEGSKA (reference sequence). For the CDR3, the DNA is TGCAGTGCGGGGAGAAACGAGCAGTACTTC. It codes for CSAGRNEQYF.

This clone occurred a few times. V and J are TRBV9 and TRBJ1-1; 7 bases align to TRBD1. Germline trimming cut 2 bases from V and 0 bases from J; bases unmatched to any gene: 7. Germline lookup yields CDR1 SGDLS and CDR2 YYNGEE. The CDR3 has 16 amino acids. CDR3 DNA sequence: TGTGCCAGCAGCGTGGGGACAGACCTCATGAACACTGAAGCTTTCTTT. Amino acid sequence: CASSVGTDLMNTEAFF.

The chain is built from TRBV27 and TRBJ1-3, with 8 bases fitting TRBD1. The germline V gene encodes CDR1 MNHEY and CDR2 SMNVEV (reference sequence). Trimming cost V 5 bases and J 3 bases; bases outside gene matches: 3. The CDR3 is 14 amino acids. CDR3 in DNA: TGTGCCAGCAGTCAGGACAGGGTTGGAAACACCATATATTTT. Its translation is CASSQDRVGNTIYF.

The chain employs TRBV6-4 and TRBJ2-5; D may be TRBD2 (5 bases). Trimming removed 2 bases at V and 4 bases at J, with 14 bases between. CDR3 size: 15 residues. From germline, CDR1 is MRHNA and CDR2 SNTAGT. The DNA for the CDR3 is TGTGCCAGCAGTGACCGGACTGTGGGATCAGAGACCCAGTACTTC. It translates to CASSDRTVGSETQYF.